This TCR beta chain was observed in a study of a mutant IDH1 vaccine in newly diagnosed glioma. Across the whole study: Mean patient age was approximately 39 years; around 62% were male and roughly 38% female. Therapy received beforehand was radiotherapy, temozolomide, or both, with most patients given both. General study findings and limits: Pseudoprogression appears to have had no connection to changes in top peripheral T cell clonotypes.

As for time point: baseline, week 1 (first vaccination visit). Treatment in this sample: pre-vaccination baseline after standard-of-care therapy. New WHO grade 3 or 4 astrocytomas that were IDH1-mutant and ATRX-lost occurred in the donors. With regard to this clone: Its antigen is unknown.

TCRdb keeps only in-frame clones here, not all; method: immunoSEQ multiplex PCR. The sample shows tens of thousands of clones, approximately 93% of them seen only once. The germline CDR1 and CDR2 sequences are SEHNR and FQNEAQ (reference sequence). With 5 bases clipped from V and 7 bases from J, the junction kept 14 bases outside the gene matches. The length of the CDR3 is 16 residues. Here the sequenced sample was PBMCs, taken from a glioma patient treated with radiotherapy, temozolomide or both. The V and J genes are TRBV7-9 and TRBJ1-5, with 7 bases identical to TRBD1. The clonotype was recovered from a middle-aged man with glioma. CDR3 sequence reads: CASSQSEGAFGQPQHF. CDR3 coding DNA: TGTGCCAGCAGCCAGTCGGAGGGGGCCTTCGGACAGCCCCAGCATTTT.